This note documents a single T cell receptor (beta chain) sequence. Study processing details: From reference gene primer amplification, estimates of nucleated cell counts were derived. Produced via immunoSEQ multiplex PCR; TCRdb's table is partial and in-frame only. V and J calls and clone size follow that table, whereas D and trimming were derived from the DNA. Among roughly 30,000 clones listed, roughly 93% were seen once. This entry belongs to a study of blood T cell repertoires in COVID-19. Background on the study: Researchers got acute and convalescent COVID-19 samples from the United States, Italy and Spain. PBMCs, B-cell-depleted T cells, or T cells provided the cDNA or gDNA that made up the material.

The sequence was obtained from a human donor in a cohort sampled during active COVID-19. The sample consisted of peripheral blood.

CDR3 loop: CASSYTGAPEAFF. CDR3 in DNA: TGTGCCAGCAGTTATACAGGGGCGCCTGAAGCTTTCTTT. The gene calls are TRBV6-5 and TRBJ1-1; 7 bases line up with TRBD1. The CDR3 has 13 residues. CDR1 and CDR2 from the germline V gene are MNHEY and SVGAGI. Trimming removed 3 bases from V and 6 bases from J; junction bases left unmatched: 4.